Shown below are 8 T cell receptor beta chains from a single sample sequenced in a study of CD8+ T cells in alopecia areata. Sequencing used cDNA as its template, made by extracting RNA and reverse transcribing it. Libraries were prepared by immunoSEQ multiplex PCR; TCRdb keeps only in-frame clonotypes and omits some of them. The repertoire has approximately 220,000 clones, 30% to 40% of them found once; the top ten carry under 0.55%. Treatment indicated: oral pan-JAK inhibitor, 5-10 mg twice daily. The specimen comprised CD4+ T cells sorted from blood, sampled around week 30, from a patient treated with tofacitinib. These receptors were collected from a human donor with alopecia areata.

The genes are TRBV29-1 and TRBJ2-5; D uncertain. V was pared by 6 bases and J by 0 bases, with 2 bases between. Per the germline V gene, CDR1 is SQVTM and CDR2 is ANQGSEA. This CDR3 spans 10 amino acids. CDR3 nucleotide sequence: TGCAGCGTCTACCAAGAGACCCAGTACTTC. It encodes CSVYQETQYF.

The V call is TRBV6-1, the J call TRBJ1-2, with a possible D match to TRBD1 (5 bases). V lost 7 bases and J 0 bases, leaving 12 bases between the germline ends. CDR3 length: 14 amino acids. The germline V gene has CDR1 MNHNS and CDR2 SASEGT. CDR3 in DNA: TGTGCCAGCACACTCGGGGGGGCTAACTATGGCTACACCTTC. It codes for CASTLGGANYGYTF.

As regards this clone: At one boundary the junction diverges from the germline segment, which might be a read error. The V and J genes are TRBV6-5 and TRBJ1-2; 8 bases agree with TRBD1. The CDR3 totals 13 residues. Germline V gene sequence: CDR1 MNHEY, CDR2 SVGAGI. The CDR3 is CASSYFRTGTLAF. The CDR3 DNA is TGTGCCAGCAGTTACTTTCGGACAGGGACACTTGCCTTC.

Remarks on this clone: The identical CDR3 is also encoded by other nucleotide sequences in the sample. The V gene is TRBV18, the J gene TRBJ2-5, with a tentative D call TRBD2 (5 bases). CDR1 is KGHSH, CDR2 LQKENI, per germline. Trimming left V 3 bases short and J 3 bases short, with 5 bases between. This CDR3 contains 12 residues. The CDR3 loop is CASSPREETQYF. CDR3 nucleotides: TGTGCCAGCTCACCGCGGGAAGAGACCCAGTACTTC.

The J gene is TRBJ1-6, the V gene TRBV6-1, with D tentatively TRBD1 (5 bases). CDR1 is MNHNS, CDR2 SASEGT, per germline. Trimming stripped 0 bases from V and 10 bases from J, with 16 bases between. The CDR3 is made up of 16 amino acids. The CDR3 is CASSEALQGNGSPLHF. CDR3 bases: TGTGCCAGCAGTGAAGCGCTTCAGGGTAACGGCTCACCCCTCCACTTT.

The table lists this clone with a few counts. This chain uses TRBV4-2 with TRBJ2-1, with 10 positions matching TRBD2. The CDR3 runs to 18 residues. With 1 base clipped from V and 5 bases from J, the junction kept 11 bases outside the gene matches. Germline V gives CDR1 LGHNA, CDR2 YNFKEQ. The CDR3 DNA is TGTGCCAGCAGCCAAGGGCGAGGGGCTAGCGGGGGTAACAATGAGCAGTTCTTC. It codes for CASSQGRGASGGNNEQFF.

In this sample, this clone turned up many times. V and J are TRBV7-2 and TRBJ2-7, with 8 bases matching TRBD2. CDR1 SGHTA and CDR2 FQGNSA come from the germline V gene. Unmatched junction bases numbered 14, after V lost 4 bases and J lost 6 bases. This CDR3 region has 16 residues. For the CDR3, the DNA is TGTGCCAGCAGCTCGACGATCGGGGGGGGAAAAGTCGAGCAGTACTTC. Translation gives CASSSTIGGGKVEQYF.

This rearrangement joins TRBV6-5 to TRBJ2-3; 9 bases are shared with TRBD1. Looked up from germline, CDR1 is MNHEY and CDR2 is SVGAGI. V was clipped by 5 bases and J by 2 bases; unmatched bases: 5. The CDR3 sequence is 15 residues long. The DNA of the CDR3 is TGTGCCAGCAGTGGAGACAGGGGGGACACAGATACGCAGTATTTT. The encoded protein is CASSGDRGDTDTQYF.